Sequencing of this TCR beta chain was carried out in a study of blood T cell repertoires in COVID-19 (dated by TCRdb to 2018 to 2021). Describing the broader study: Samples from collaborators originated in the United States, Italy and Spain and spanned both the acute and convalescent phases of COVID-19. The material from the prospective study consisted of cDNA or gDNA derived from T cells, B-cell-depleted T cells, or PBMCs. The repertoires were released in a freely available public database meant as a resource for research on the immune response to SARS-CoV-2. The dataset comprised deeply sampled blood TCRbeta repertoires from subjects exposed to, actively infected with, or recovered from COVID-19. HLA class I and class II types, where available, came from metadata supplied by the sample provider rather than from assay-based typing. The samples were drawn from two sources: the first 160 participants of the ongoing ImmuneRACE study, and 1,200 or so subjects contributed by 6 global collaborators. Sample metadata almost always included a de-identified subject ID, COVID-19 status, age in years and sex. Broad study findings and their caveats: The quantity of clinical and demographic metadata differed by source and by participant and was supplied without curation.

In the case of this clone: No antigen is known for it. Within one base of it there is no much larger clone, and no base qualities were kept.

Participants in the prospective study were aged roughly 18 to 95 years, lived in about two dozen United States geographic areas, and enrolled through a virtual design. In the prospective study, participants were assigned to cohorts based on the clinical history participants reported in a screening survey and a study questionnaire. Exposed participants had been in contact with someone with a PCR-confirmed or clinician-diagnosed COVID-19 case within 2 weeks of study entry. Mobile phlebotomists in the prospective study collected whole blood, serum and a nasopharyngeal or oropharyngeal swab from every participant. Over a roughly two-month period, participants in the prospective study had the option of providing additional blood draws and questionnaires. Before DNA extraction, prospective study blood samples were shipped either frozen or at room temperature. The immunoSEQ Assay, a bias-controlled multiplex PCR, was used to amplify TCRbeta CDR3 regions from genomic DNA. In the authors' own workflow: The number of nucleated cells in each sample was estimated from the amplification of reference gene primers within the assay. To quantify the absolute abundance of each unique TCRbeta CDR3 rearrangement, sequence reads were collapsed and filtered. For each sample, productive Simpson clonality was calculated by taking the square root of Simpson's diversity index across productive rearrangements. This is the immuneACCESS table as TCRdb keeps it, with only in-frame sequences that have V and J called. A part of the clones is gone; compared with another copy, unresolved V genes explain less than half, and the rest is unexplained. The V and J calls and the clone size are those of that table, but D and trimming were determined from the DNA. The sample has a few hundred thousand clones on record, around nine tenths of them singletons. About 1.5% of the sample is held by the ten biggest clonotypes.

For this chain, trimming is 4 bases at the V end and 5 bases at the J end, and the number of junction bases without a gene match is 9. The CDR3 numbers 15 residues from cysteine through phenylalanine. The retained sequence is limited to the CDR3, 45 bases, with the frame set at the first base. CDR1 and CDR2 are drawn from the germline V gene: ENHRY, SYGVKD. The rearranged segments are TRBV10-3 and TRBJ2-5, with TRBD2 matching 8 junction bases. This TCR was sampled from a woman under 30 who had been exposed to COVID-19. The specimen sequenced was PBMCs or T cells enriched from blood (not recorded which). Here is the DNA: TGTGCCATCAGTGGGAGCGGGAGCCTGATCGAGACCCAGTACTTC. Its protein product is CAISGSGSLIETQYF.